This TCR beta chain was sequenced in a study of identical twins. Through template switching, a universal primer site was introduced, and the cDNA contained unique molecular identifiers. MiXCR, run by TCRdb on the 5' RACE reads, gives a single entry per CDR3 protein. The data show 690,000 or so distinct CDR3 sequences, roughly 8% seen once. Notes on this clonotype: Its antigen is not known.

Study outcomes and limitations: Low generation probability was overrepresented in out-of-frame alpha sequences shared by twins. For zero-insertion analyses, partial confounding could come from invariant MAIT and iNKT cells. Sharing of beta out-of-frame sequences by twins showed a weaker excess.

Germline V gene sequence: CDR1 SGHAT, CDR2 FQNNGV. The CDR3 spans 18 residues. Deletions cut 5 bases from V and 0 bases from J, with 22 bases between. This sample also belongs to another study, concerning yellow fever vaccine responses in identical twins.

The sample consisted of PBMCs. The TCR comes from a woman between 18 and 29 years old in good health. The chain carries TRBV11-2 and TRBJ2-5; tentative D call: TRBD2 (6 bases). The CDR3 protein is CASSIGGAALEYQETQYF. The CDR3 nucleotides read TGTGCCAGCAGCATCGGAGGGGCGGCGCTGGAGTACCAAGAGACCCAGTACTTC.